The clone carrying this T cell receptor (beta chain) was seen more than once but under ten times. The CDR3 totals 19 residues. The ends lost 5 bases at V and 0 bases at J; junction bases unmatched: 14. CDR1 and CDR2 from the germline V gene are LNHNV and YYDKDF (reference sequence). This sample is part of a study of beta chain features in type 1 diabetes. The entirety of the isolated RNA underwent reverse transcription, so expressed TCRB transcripts were sequenced. Libraries were prepared by immunoSEQ multiplex PCR; TCRdb keeps only in-frame clonotypes and omits some of them. The sample has about 470,000 clones, 30% seen once.

This clonotype was sampled from a man between 18 and 29 years old in good health. Specimen: naive CD4+ T cells from blood. The chain has TRBV15 and TRBJ2-4, with 9 bases lining up with TRBD1. The CDR3: CATSGWGQGSSLAKNIQYF. In nucleotides, the CDR3 is TGTGCCACCAGCGGCTGGGGACAGGGCTCTTCACTAGCCAAAAACATTCAGTACTTC. Together with reference TRBV15 and TRBJ2-4, the CDR3 gives the full variable domain: DAMVIQNPRYQVTQFGKPVTLSCSQTLNHNVMYWYQQKSSQAPKLLFHYYDKDFNNEADTPDNFQSRRPNTSFCFLDIRSPGLGDTAMYLCATSGWGQGSSLAKNIQYFGAGTRLSVL.